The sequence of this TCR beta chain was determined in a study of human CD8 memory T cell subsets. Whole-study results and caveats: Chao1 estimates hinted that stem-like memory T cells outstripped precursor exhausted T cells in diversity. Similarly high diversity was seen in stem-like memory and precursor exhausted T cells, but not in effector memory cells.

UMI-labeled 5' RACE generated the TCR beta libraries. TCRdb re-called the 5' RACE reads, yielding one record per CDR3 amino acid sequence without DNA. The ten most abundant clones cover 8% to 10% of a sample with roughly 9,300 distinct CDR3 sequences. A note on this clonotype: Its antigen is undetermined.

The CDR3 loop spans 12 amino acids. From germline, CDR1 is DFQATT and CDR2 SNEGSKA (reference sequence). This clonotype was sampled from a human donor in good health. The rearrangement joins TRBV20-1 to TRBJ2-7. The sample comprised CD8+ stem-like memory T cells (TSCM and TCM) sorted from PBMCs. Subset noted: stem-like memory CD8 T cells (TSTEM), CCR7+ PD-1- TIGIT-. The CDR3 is CSARDLSYEQYF.